This T cell receptor beta chain was obtained from a study of human T cells and chemical hapten exposure. General study findings and limits: Those TCRs sitting above 1 in 1000 frequency stayed the same with DPC sensitization.

V shed 3 bases and J 0 bases; nucleotides not matched to a gene: 7. The length of the CDR3 is 15 residues. Germline loops: CDR1 DFQATT, CDR2 SNEGSKA (reference sequence). At least ten counts were recorded for this clonotype. No antigen is known for it. Within the library, unique molecular identifiers were attached to each individual cDNA molecule. In the original workflow: A per-sample median of about 96,000 TCRs was observed, with counts ranging from roughly 20,000 to 750,000. Each CDR3 protein is one row after TCRdb ran MiXCR on the 5' RACE reads. What appears here as the V and J calls and clone size reflects TCRdb's work, not the paper's. This table holds about 140,000 distinct CDR3 sequences, about 4% found once. Extraction yielded total RNA from whole blood (unfractionated).

The TCR was taken from a female donor in good health. J is TRBJ2-7 and V is TRBV20-1, with 8 bases lining up with TRBD1. The DNA of the CDR3 is TGCAGTGCTAGCCGGACAGGGTGGCCCTCCTACGAGCAGTACTTC. This gives the protein CSASRTGWPSYEQYF.